This paragraph reports one T cell receptor (beta chain). This entry is derived from a study of T cell changes during pregnancy in multiple sclerosis. CDR3 length equals 15 residues. The germline V gene encodes CDR1 MDHEN and CDR2 SYDVKM. Unmatched junction bases numbered 6, after V lost 5 bases and J lost 2 bases. Assay used: immunoSEQ multiplex PCR; TCRdb lists only in-frame clones, some missing. This table has about 68,000 clones, around 90% appearing once. This sequence originates from a female donor with multiple sclerosis, enrolled in a pregnancy study. The sample in question was peripheral blood, obtained in the first trimester of pregnancy. This rearrangement joins TRBV28 to TRBJ2-1, with 7 bases identical to TRBD2. In nucleotides, the CDR3 is TGTGCCAGCAGTGCCGCTAGCGGCCCCTACAATGAGCAGTTCTTC. Its translation: CASSAASGPYNEQFF. Variable domain in full (rest from reference TRBV28 and TRBJ2-1): DVKVTQSSRYLVKRTGEKVFLECVQDMDHENMFWYRQDPGLGLRLIYFSYDVKMKEKGDIPEGYSVSREKKERFSLILESASTNQTSMYLCASSAASGPYNEQFFGPGTRLTVL.